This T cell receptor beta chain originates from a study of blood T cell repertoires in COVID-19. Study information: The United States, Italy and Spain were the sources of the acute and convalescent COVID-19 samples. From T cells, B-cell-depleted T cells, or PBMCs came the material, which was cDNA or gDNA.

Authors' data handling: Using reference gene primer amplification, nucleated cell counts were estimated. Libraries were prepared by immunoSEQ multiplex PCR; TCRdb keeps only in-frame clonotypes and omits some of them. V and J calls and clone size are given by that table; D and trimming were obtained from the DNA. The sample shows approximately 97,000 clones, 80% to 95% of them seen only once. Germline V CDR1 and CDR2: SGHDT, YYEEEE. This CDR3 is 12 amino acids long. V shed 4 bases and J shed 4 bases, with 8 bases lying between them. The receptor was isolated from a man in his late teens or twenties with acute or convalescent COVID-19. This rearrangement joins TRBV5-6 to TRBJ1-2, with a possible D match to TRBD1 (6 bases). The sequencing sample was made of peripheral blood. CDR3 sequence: CASSTDSYGYTF. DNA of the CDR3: TGTGCCAGCAGCACGGACAGCTATGGCTACACCTTC.